This T cell receptor beta chain was obtained from a study of T cell responses to AZD1222 COVID-19 vaccine. Study findings and constraints: Rises in breadth and depth of Spike-specific TCRs came after two AZD1222 doses. Recipients of AZD1222 seropositive at baseline numbered only 5 to 7.

The assay was immunoSEQ multiplex PCR, and TCRdb's table has in-frame clones only and misses some. The sample holds about 140,000 clones, around 87% seen once. This clone is a singleton in its sample. Its antigen is as yet unknown. This receptor was obtained from an adult in good health. The sample was peripheral blood, taken on day 0 of AZD1222 vaccination.

CDR3 nucleotide sequence: TGTGCCAGCAGTACGGACTTCCTGAAAGATACGCAGTATTTT. Translated, it gives CASSTDFLKDTQYF. The V gene is TRBV2, the J gene TRBJ2-3; weak D call: TRBD2 (5 bases). The CDR3 runs to 14 residues. Germline V gene data show CDR1 as SNHLY and CDR2 as FYNNEI. Deletions cut 5 bases from V and 5 bases from J, with 14 bases between.